This T cell receptor (beta chain) was captured in a study of blood T cell repertoires in COVID-19. Whole-study context: T cells, B-cell-depleted T cells, or PBMCs provided the cDNA or gDNA that served as material.

Sequencing used immunoSEQ multiplex PCR; TCRdb keeps in-frame clones, though not all of them. This sample has 110,000 to 150,000 clones, with 87% found just once. The CDR3 contains 15 residues. Per germline, CDR1 MNHNS and CDR2 SASEGT. The germline V and J ends were trimmed by 2 bases and 6 bases, with 14 bases remaining between them. Symptom resolution, clearance, or two negative PCRs marked the recovered donors of Cohort 3. Specimen: PBMCs or T cells enriched from blood (not recorded which). The chain couples TRBV6-1 to TRBJ2-1; perhaps TRBD1 as D (6 bases). The receptor's source is a man aged 55 to 70 who had recovered from COVID-19. CDR3 residues: CASSEKQGRANEQFF. As DNA, the CDR3 is TGTGCCAGCAGTGAAAAACAGGGTAGGGCCAATGAGCAGTTCTTC.